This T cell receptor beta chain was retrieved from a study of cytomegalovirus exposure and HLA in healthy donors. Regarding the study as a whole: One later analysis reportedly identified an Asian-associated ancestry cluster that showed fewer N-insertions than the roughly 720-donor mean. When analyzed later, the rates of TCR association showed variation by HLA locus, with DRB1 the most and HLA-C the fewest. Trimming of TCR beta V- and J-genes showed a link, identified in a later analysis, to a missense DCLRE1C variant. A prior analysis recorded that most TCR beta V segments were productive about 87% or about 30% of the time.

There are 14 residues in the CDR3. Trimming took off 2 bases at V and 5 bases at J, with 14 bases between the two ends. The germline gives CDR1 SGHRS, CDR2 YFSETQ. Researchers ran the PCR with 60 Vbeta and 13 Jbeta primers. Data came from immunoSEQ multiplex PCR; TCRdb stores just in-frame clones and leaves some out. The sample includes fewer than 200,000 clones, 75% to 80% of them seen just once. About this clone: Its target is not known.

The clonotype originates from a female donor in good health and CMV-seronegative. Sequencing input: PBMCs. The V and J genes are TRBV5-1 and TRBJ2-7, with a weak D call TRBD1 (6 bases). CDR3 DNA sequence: TGCGCCAGCAGCTTAGCACAGGGAAGCCACGAGCAGTACTTC. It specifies CASSLAQGSHEQYF.